This is a list of T cell receptor beta chains from one sample in a study of blood T cell repertoires in COVID-19. The repertoire was sequenced with immunoSEQ multiplex PCR; TCRdb's copy has only in-frame clones and lacks some. The data hold 150,000 to 200,000 clones, with around three quarters observed a single time. Sequenced input: peripheral blood. These receptors all come from a man in his sixties with acute or convalescent COVID-19. Each CDR3 is given with its conserved first and last residue. A D gene is named only where the DNA matches it firmly. For some rows the clone size is stated as once, few or many, or as a class when expanded; others skip it.

D	V	J	size	CDR3	DNA
NA	TRBV10-3	TRBJ1-2	NA	CAISEVTETANYGYTF	TGTGCCATCAGTGAGGTAACAGAAACTGCTAACTATGGCTACACCTTC
NA	TRBV6-2/TRBV6-3	TRBJ1-3	once	CASSYPGDSGNTIYF	TGTGCCAGCAGTTACCCGGGTGACTCTGGAAACACCATATATTTT
TRBD1	TRBV2	TRBJ1-3	NA	CASRGGQFGNTIYF	TGTGCCAGCAGGGGGGGACAGTTTGGAAACACCATATATTTT
NA	TRBV4-1	TRBJ2-1	NA	CASSQDADEQFF	TGCGCCAGCAGCCAAGATGCGGATGAGCAGTTCTTC
NA	TRBV18	TRBJ2-5	NA	CASSPPAGNRETQYF	TGTGCCAGCTCACCCCCGGCGGGGAACCGGGAGACCCAGTACTTC
NA	TRBV5-1	TRBJ1-1	once	CASSASKDMNTEAFF	TGCGCCAGCAGCGCCTCCAAAGACATGAACACTGAAGCTTTCTTT
NA	TRBV11-3	TRBJ1-5	once	CASTSAGNFNQPQHF	TGTGCCAGCACCTCCGCCGGGAATTTCAATCAGCCCCAGCATTTT
NA	TRBV11-2	TRBJ1-5	NA	CASSAQVLQPQHF	TGTGCCAGCAGCGCGCAGGTTCTTCAGCCCCAGCATTTT
TRBD1	TRBV5-5	TRBJ2-7	NA	CASSYSGQGNEQYF	TGTGCCAGCAGCTACTCGGGACAGGGCAACGAGCAGTACTTC
TRBD1	TRBV19	TRBJ1-4	NA	CASSLGQWVEKLFF	TGTGCCAGTAGTCTGGGACAGTGGGTAGAAAAACTGTTTTTT
NA	TRBV20-1	TRBJ1-6	once	CSAFQGTLHF	TGCAGTGCTTTCCAGGGGACCCTCCACTTT
NA	TRBV25-1	TRBJ2-7	NA	CASSEGRVEQYF	TGTGCCAGCAGTGAAGGGCGCGTCGAGCAGTACTTC
TRBD1	TRBV3-1/TRBV3-2	TRBJ2-6	NA	CASSHPGQAAPGANVLTF	TGTGCCAGCAGCCACCCGGGACAGGCGGCTCCTGGGGCCAACGTCCTGACTTTC
TRBD2	TRBV6-4	TRBJ2-3	NA	CASSPGLAGGPADTQYF	TGTGCCAGCAGCCCAGGGCTAGCGGGGGGGCCGGCAGATACGCAGTATTTT
TRBD2	TRBV30	TRBJ2-7	few	CAWSVFSGGVSSYEQYF	TGTGCCTGGAGTGTATTCAGCGGGGGGGTCAGCTCCTACGAGCAGTACTTC
NA	TRBV5-1	TRBJ2-7	few	CASSLNRGGSEQYF	TGCGCCAGCAGCTTGAACAGGGGAGGTTCCGAGCAGTACTTC
NA	TRBV6-2/TRBV6-3	TRBJ2-3	NA	CASSYWNRDEDTQYF	TGTGCCAGCAGTTACTGGAACAGGGATGAAGATACGCAGTATTTT
NA	TRBV7-3	TRBJ2-3	NA	CASSLTGMDTQYF	TGTGCCAGCAGCCTGACGGGTATGGATACGCAGTATTTT
TRBD1	TRBV3-1/TRBV3-2	TRBJ1-6	NA	CASSQGTGYNSPLHF	TGTGCCAGCAGCCAAGGGACAGGCTATAATTCACCCCTCCACTTT
TRBD2	TRBV7-7	TRBJ2-5	NA	CASSQAGGLIETQYF	TGTGCCAGCAGCCAAGCGGGGGGGCTCATCGAGACCCAGTACTTC
NA	TRBV6-5	TRBJ2-5	NA	CASQGSFGETQYF	TGTGCCTCCCAGGGTTCATTTGGAGAGACCCAGTACTTC
NA	TRBV27	TRBJ1-1	NA	CASSLSAGTEAFF	TGTGCCAGCAGTTTATCTGCGGGGACTGAAGCTTTCTTT
TRBD2	TRBV5-4	TRBJ2-3	once	CASSLALAGALTDTQYF	TGTGCCAGCAGCTTGGCGTTAGCGGGGGCCCTCACAGATACGCAGTATTTT
TRBD2	TRBV11-2	TRBJ2-1	NA	CASTPYGASGGSYNEQFF	TGTGCCAGCACCCCGTATGGAGCTAGCGGGGGGTCCTACAATGAGCAGTTCTTC
TRBD1	TRBV18	TRBJ1-5	NA	CASSPGTGTRPQHF	TGTGCCAGCTCACCAGGGACAGGGACGCGACCCCAGCATTTT
NA	TRBV12-1	TRBJ2-3	once	CASSSLGQPTDTQYF	TGTGCCAGCAGCTCCCTCGGACAGCCCACAGATACGCAGTATTTT
NA	TRBV13	TRBJ1-5	few	CASSQGEGQPQHF	TGTGCCAGCAGCCAAGGTGAGGGCCAGCCCCAGCATTTT
TRBD1	TRBV28	TRBJ1-2	NA	CASSSSGTGVDYGYTF	TGTGCCAGCAGTTCGTCCGGGACAGGGGTTGACTATGGCTACACCTTC
NA	TRBV5-6	TRBJ1-6	few	CASSFYSGYNSPLHF	TGTGCCAGCAGCTTTTATTCAGGGTATAATTCACCCCTCCACTTT
NA	TRBV24-1	TRBJ1-2	NA	CATSEEAGAGYTF	TGTGCCACCAGTGAGGAGGCGGGCGCTGGCTACACCTTC
NA	TRBV4-1	TRBJ1-5	NA	CASSQDFTGNQPQHF	TGCGCCAGCAGCCAAGATTTCACGGGAAATCAGCCCCAGCATTTT
TRBD1	TRBV6-2/TRBV6-3	TRBJ2-2	NA	CASSYSSETGPGELFF	TGTGCCAGCAGTTACTCGTCCGAGACAGGGCCCGGGGAGCTGTTTTTT
TRBD1	TRBV30	TRBJ1-5	NA	CAWSVPGQSNQPQHF	TGTGCCTGGAGTGTACCGGGACAGAGCAATCAGCCCCAGCATTTT
NA	TRBV5-1	TRBJ1-2	NA	CASSPGYGYTF	TGCGCCAGCAGCCCCGGGTATGGCTACACCTTC
NA	TRBV30	TRBJ2-2	NA	CAWSNGVWELFF	TGTGCCTGGAGTAACGGTGTCTGGGAGCTGTTTTTT
NA	TRBV5-1	TRBJ1-1	NA	CASSRDTPNTEAFF	TGCGCCAGCAGTCGGGACACCCCGAACACTGAAGCTTTCTTT
NA	TRBV5-6	TRBJ2-5	NA	CASSSTVQETQYF	TGTGCCAGCAGCTCCACAGTCCAAGAGACCCAGTACTTC
NA	TRBV5-4	TRBJ1-1	NA	CASSVDGNTEAFF	TGTGCCAGCAGCGTGGACGGGAACACTGAAGCTTTCTTT
NA	TRBV9	TRBJ1-6	many	CASSVADLNSPLHF	TGTGCCAGCAGCGTAGCTGACTTAAATTCACCCCTCCACTTT
NA	TRBV3-1/TRBV3-2	TRBJ1-1	NA	CASSQVRLGRDTEAFF	TGTGCCAGCAGCCAGGTTCGGCTGGGGAGAGACACTGAAGCTTTCTTT
TRBD1	TRBV3-1/TRBV3-2	TRBJ1-5	NA	CASSFGQGESQPQHF	TGTGCCAGCAGCTTTGGACAGGGGGAAAGTCAGCCCCAGCATTTT
NA	TRBV24-1	TRBJ2-1	NA	CATSLGGAYNEQFF	TGTGCCACCAGCCTTGGGGGCGCCTACAATGAGCAGTTCTTC
TRBD1	TRBV19	TRBJ2-7	NA	CASSIDTGAYEQYF	TGTGCCAGTAGTATAGATACAGGGGCCTACGAGCAGTACTTC